The 32 T cell receptor beta chains listed next were all sequenced from one sample in a study of T-cell reconstitution after alpha-beta-depleted transplantation in children. Preparation of the TCRbeta library was carried out with unique molecular identifiers. TCRdb re-called the PCR reads through MiXCR, storing one row per CDR3 protein. This table holds about 340,000 distinct CDR3 sequences, around 15% found once. The sample was PBMCs, mostly from graft donor cells, taken 360 days after TCRalphabeta/CD19-depleted stem cell transplant. These receptors all stem from a male patient between 2 and 15 years old who had a stem cell transplant for acute lymphoblastic leukemia, so the T cells may come from the graft donor.

This clonotype was counted many times. The rearrangement joins TRBV4-1 to TRBJ2-3, with D perhaps being TRBD1 or TRBD2 (5 bases each). V was trimmed by 3 bases and J by 6 bases, leaving 16 bases between them. Germline-derived CDR1 and CDR2 are MGHRA and YSYEKL. The CDR3 covers 15 residues. CDR3 nucleotide sequence: TGCGCCAGCAGCCAGCACGGAGTTGGGACCGATACGCAGTATTTT. It specifies CASSQHGVGTDTQYF.

V is TRBV4-1 and J is TRBJ2-1; D could derive from TRBD1 or TRBD2 (5 bases each). Germline loops: CDR1 MGHRA, CDR2 YSYEKL. V shed 1 base and J shed 3 bases, with 13 bases lying between them. The CDR3 contains 16 residues. Here the CDR3 DNA reads TGCGCCAGCAGCCAAGTTTGGGGGAAACTCTACAATGAGCAGTTCTTC. Its translation: CASSQVWGKLYNEQFF.

The chain has TRBV29-1 and TRBJ2-2; 7 positions agree with TRBD2. With 4 bases clipped from V and 4 bases from J, the junction kept 6 bases outside the gene matches. Germline V gives CDR1 SQVTM, CDR2 ANQGSEA. This CDR3 spans 14 amino acids. The DNA of the CDR3 is TGCAGCGTTGTCGGGGGGACGGCCACCGGGGAGCTGTTTTTT. It specifies CSVVGGTATGELFF.

This clonotype was counted a few times. The rearrangement joins TRBV5-1 to TRBJ2-4; D is possibly TRBD2 (7 bases). Germline lookup yields CDR1 SGHRS and CDR2 YFSETQ. The V and J ends lost 4 bases and 6 bases respectively, with 14 bases between them. The CDR3 is 14 amino acids. The CDR3 spells CASSQSGGRNIQYF. DNA of the CDR3: TGCGCCAGCAGCCAGTCGGGGGGCAGAAACATTCAGTACTTC.

This clonotype was recorded many times. This chain connects TRBV29-1 to TRBJ2-7, with a weak D call TRBD2 (6 bases). Germline V gene lookup returns CDR1 SQVTM and CDR2 ANQGSEA. There are 12 residues in the CDR3. Trimming left V 3 bases short and J 0 bases short, with 6 bases between. The CDR3 reads CSVEEGSYEQYF. The CDR3 bases are TGCAGCGTTGAGGAGGGCTCCTACGAGCAGTACTTC.

This clonotype was seen a handful of times. V and J are TRBV20-1 and TRBJ2-7; 12 bases line up with TRBD2. There are 15 residues in the CDR3. Losses at the gene ends were 3 bases for V and 4 bases for J; bases not matched to a gene: 7. CDR1 and CDR2 from the germline V gene are DFQATT and SNEGSKA (reference sequence). CDR3 sequence (DNA): TGCAGTGCTAGCCCTAGGACTAGCGGGACTTACGAGCAGTACTTC. It translates to CSASPRTSGTYEQYF.

In this sample, this clonotype turned up many times. The V and J genes are TRBV20-1 and TRBJ1-1; D remains ambiguous. CDR3 length: 14 residues. Germline CDR1 reads DFQATT; CDR2 reads SNEGSKA (reference sequence). V was pared by 0 bases and J by 0 bases, with 8 bases between. For the CDR3, the DNA is TGCAGTGCTAGAGATGTAGGGATGAACACTGAAGCTTTCTTT. Its protein product is CSARDVGMNTEAFF.

V is TRBV4-3 and J is TRBJ2-3, with 10 bases aligning to TRBD2. This CDR3 has 17 amino acids. Germline CDR1 LGHNA, CDR2 YSLEER. Trimming at V came to 3 bases and at J to 4 bases, leaving 10 bases not matched to a gene. The CDR3 DNA reads TGCGCCAGCAGCCAGGACAGCGGGAGGGCGATCGCAGATACGCAGTATTTT. The encoded protein is CASSQDSGRAIADTQYF.

The chain has TRBV4-3 and TRBJ1-4; no clear D gene. Germline V CDR1 and CDR2: LGHNA, YSLEER. The CDR3 covers 16 residues. The ends were cut back, 0 bases at V and 8 bases at J, with 16 bases in the middle. Here the CDR3 reads CASSQDARPRGEKLFF. The CDR3 nucleotides read TGCGCCAGCAGCCAAGATGCCCGTCCCCGCGGGGAAAAACTGTTTTTT.

In its sample, this clonotype was seen a few times. V is TRBV4-3 and J is TRBJ2-2; D unclear. The CDR3 contains 17 residues. Trimming took 1 base from V and 0 from J, leaving 12 bases between them. Germline values: CDR1 LGHNA, CDR2 YSLEER. This CDR3 is CASSQAGWYTNTGELFF. CDR3 nucleotide sequence: TGCGCCAGCAGCCAAGCGGGTTGGTATACGAACACCGGGGAGCTGTTTTTT.

At least ten counts were recorded for this clonotype. This chain links TRBV7-3 with TRBJ2-1, with 7 bases matching TRBD2. The J segment lost 2 bases and the V segment lost 4 bases, leaving 5 bases of the junction unmatched. Germline V gene lookup returns CDR1 SGHTA and CDR2 FQGTGA. This CDR3 spans 15 amino acids. CDR3 coding DNA: TGTGCCAGCAGCTCTGAACTAGCGCCCTACAATGAGCAGTTCTTC. This gives the protein CASSSELAPYNEQFF.

This clonotype was seen only a few times. V gene TRBV9 combines with J gene TRBJ2-7, with D uncertain. V was trimmed by 1 base and J by 4 bases, leaving 12 bases between them. CDR1 and CDR2 from the germline V gene are SGDLS and YYNGEE. The CDR3 sequence is 14 residues long. CDR3 nucleotide sequence: TGTGCCAGCAGCGTATCTTGGGCACCTTACGAGCAGTACTTC. Encoded protein: CASSVSWAPYEQYF.

This clonotype was counted ten times or more. This chain connects TRBV6-2 or TRBV6-3 to TRBJ2-1; D not certain. Trimming took off 5 bases at V and 9 bases at J, with 17 bases between the two ends. CDR1 MNHEY and CDR2 SVGEGT come from the germline V gene. CDR3 size: 14 residues. In DNA form, the CDR3 reads TGTGCCAGCAGTATCCTCCTCGGCAGAAGTGAGCAGTTCTTC. This gives the protein CASSILLGRSEQFF.

This rearrangement joins TRBV20-1 to TRBJ1-2; no clear D gene. Deletions cut 7 bases from V and 1 base from J, with 10 bases between. The length of the CDR3 is 12 residues. Germline CDR1 is DFQATT and CDR2 is SNEGSKA (reference sequence). The CDR3 region is CSVPGFNYGYTF. CDR3 bases: TGCAGTGTTCCCGGCTTTAACTATGGCTACACCTTC.

This clonotype showed up just a few times. V and J are TRBV4-3 and TRBJ1-2; D is unresolved. The ends were cut back, 4 bases at V and 8 bases at J, with 14 bases in the middle. Germline assignment: CDR1 LGHNA and CDR2 YSLEER. This CDR3 is 13 amino acids long. The CDR3 sequence is CASSRLEVGGYTF. The DNA of the CDR3 is TGCGCCAGCAGCCGACTGGAGGTTGGCGGCTACACCTTC.

This clonotype was detected only once. The V call is TRBV20-1, the J call TRBJ2-7; 7 positions agree with TRBD1. CDR1 and CDR2 (germline): DFQATT, SNEGSKA (reference sequence). The V gene end was trimmed by 5 bases and the J gene end by 4 bases; junction bases not matched to a gene: 11. The CDR3 is 14 residues long. The CDR3 region has the DNA TGCAGTGCTCCCACCCCGAGGGGGCGGTACGAGCAGTACTTC. Protein product: CSAPTPRGRYEQYF.

V usage is TRBV13 and J usage is TRBJ1-4, with D tentatively TRBD1 (6 bases). The CDR3 has 14 amino acids. Germline CDR1 and CDR2: PRHDT and FYEKMQ (reference sequence). The V end was cut by 3 bases, the J end by 8 bases, with 13 bases between. The CDR3 loop reads CASSLGGLGEKLFF. Here the CDR3 DNA reads TGTGCCAGCAGCTTGGGGGGCCTAGGCGAAAAACTGTTTTTT.

This clonotype was picked up many times. The V call is TRBV12-3 or TRBV12-4, the J call TRBJ1-1, with D possibly being TRBD1 (6 bases). This CDR3 is 17 amino acids long. V lost 3 bases and J 0 bases, leaving 17 bases between the germline ends. CDR3 amino acids: CASSLKLGGAVNTEAFF. The DNA for the CDR3 is TGTGCCAGCAGTTTGAAGTTGGGGGGGGCAGTGAACACTGAAGCTTTCTTT.

A single count supports this clonotype. The chain has TRBV5-6 and TRBJ2-7; 7 nucleotides align to TRBD1. CDR3 size: 15 residues. Germline values: CDR1 SGHDT, CDR2 YYEEEE. The trim removed 3 bases at V and 2 bases at J, leaving 8 bases unmatched. As DNA, the CDR3 is TGTGCCAGCAGCTGGTTACAGGGGCCAGCCTACGAGCAGTACTTC. It specifies CASSWLQGPAYEQYF.

This clonotype has a handful of counts. The V call is TRBV20-1, the J call TRBJ1-5; no clear D gene. Germline assignment: CDR1 DFQATT and CDR2 SNEGSKA (reference sequence). The length of the CDR3 is 14 residues. Trimming removed 3 bases at V and 5 bases at J, with 14 bases between. The CDR3, as DNA: TGCAGTGCTAGCATCGGCCGACGGGATCAGCCCCAGCATTTT. Its translation: CSASIGRRDQPQHF.

This clonotype was counted ten times or more. This sequence joins TRBV21-1 and TRBJ2-7; TRBD1 reflects the table's D call only, with no check against the DNA. TRBV21-1 corresponds to a pseudogene. CDR3 size: 14 residues. The CDR3 DNA sequence: TGTGCCAGCAGCATAGAGTACAGGGTCGACGAGCAGTACTTC. Encoded protein: CASSIEYRVDEQYF.

This clonotype was observed a handful of times. This sequence joins TRBV5-1 and TRBJ2-2; D might be TRBD1 or TRBD2, each matching 5 bases. Germline assignment: CDR1 SGHRS and CDR2 YFSETQ. V gave up 6 bases and J gave up 6 bases, with 9 bases separating them. The CDR3 totals 12 residues. The CDR3 sequence: CASIGDAGELFF. Written as DNA, the CDR3 is TGCGCCAGCATTGGGGACGCCGGGGAGCTGTTTTTT.

The V call is TRBV7-9, the J call TRBJ2-2, with 10 positions matching TRBD2. The CDR3 contains 16 residues. Germline V gene lookup returns CDR1 SEHNR and CDR2 FQNEAQ (reference sequence). The V gene end was trimmed by 4 bases and the J gene end by 0 bases; junction bases not matched to a gene: 2. This chain's CDR3 is CASSSTSGTNTGELFF. CDR3 DNA: TGTGCCAGCAGCTCAACTAGCGGGACGAACACCGGGGAGCTGTTTTTT. Looking up the rest from reference TRBV7-9 and TRBJ2-2 gives the full variable domain: DTGVSQNPRHKITKRGQNVTFRCDPISEHNRLYWYRQTLGQGPEFLTYFQNEAQLEKSRLLSDRFSAERPKGSFSTLEIQRTEQGDSAMYLCASSSTSGTNTGELFFGEGSRLTVL.

In this sample, this clonotype turned up a few times. The rearrangement links TRBV20-1 to TRBJ2-3, with TRBD1 matching over 8 bases. Germline V lookup: CDR1 DFQATT, CDR2 SNEGSKA (reference sequence). V was pared by 5 bases and J by 5 bases, with 6 bases of the junction left unmatched. The CDR3 spans 13 residues. The CDR3 nucleotides are TGCAGTGCTCGTTCAACAGGGGGAGATACGCAGTATTTT. Its translation: CSARSTGGDTQYF.

This clonotype was found many times. DNA for the CDR3: TGTGCCAGCAGCAAAAGAAGACAGGGGGTCGGTACCACTGAAGCTTTCTTT. Its translation is CASSKRRQGVGTTEAFF. V usage is TRBV21-1 and J usage is TRBJ1-1; TRBD1 is the table's D call, not checked against the DNA. TRBV21-1 is a known pseudogene. The CDR3 is made up of 17 amino acids.

This clonotype was detected a few times. The V gene is TRBV4-2, the J gene TRBJ2-3; D might be TRBD1 or TRBD2, each matching 5 bases. The length of the CDR3 is 20 residues. Germline CDR1 reads LGHNA; CDR2 reads YNFKEQ. V was pared by 0 bases and J by 8 bases, with 30 bases between. The chain's CDR3 is CASSQDATRGLVVPQGTQYF. The CDR3 coding sequence is TGTGCCAGCAGCCAAGATGCCACCCGCGGGCTAGTAGTGCCCCAGGGTACGCAGTATTTT.

This clonotype showed up many times. The V and J genes are TRBV13 and TRBJ2-2; no reliable D call. The CDR3 is 14 amino acids. Trimming left V 5 bases short and J 1 base short, with 8 bases between. CDR1 PRHDT and CDR2 FYEKMQ come from the germline V gene (reference sequence). DNA for the CDR3: TGTGCCAGCAGCCCCCCGCAGAACACCGGGGAGCTGTTTTTT. Residues: CASSPPQNTGELFF.

The chain employs TRBV9 and TRBJ2-3; the D is unclear. Germline V CDR1 and CDR2: SGDLS, YYNGEE. V lost 0 bases and J 0 bases, leaving 11 bases between the germline ends. CDR3 length: 16 residues. The CDR3, as DNA: TGTGCCAGCAGCGTAGCGCGCGGATATAGCACAGATACGCAGTATTTT. Encoded protein: CASSVARGYSTDTQYF.

This clonotype was detected many times. The chain carries TRBV5-1 and TRBJ2-5; D perhaps matches TRBD1 (6 bases). V was cut by 2 bases and J by 3 bases, with 11 bases left in between. The germline CDR1 and CDR2 sequences are SGHRS and YFSETQ. This CDR3 has 14 amino acids. CDR3 region: CASSLVRGEETQYF. CDR3 in DNA: TGCGCCAGCAGCTTAGTCAGGGGTGAAGAGACCCAGTACTTC.

The chain is built from TRBV27 and TRBJ1-2, with D hard to call. V was cut by 3 bases and J by 7 bases, with 15 bases left in between. The germline V gene encodes CDR1 MNHEY and CDR2 SMNVEV (reference sequence). The CDR3 runs to 14 residues. CDR3 residues: CASSFFPEGGGYTF. The CDR3 coding sequence is TGTGCCAGCAGTTTTTTTCCCGAGGGTGGTGGCTACACCTTC.

The chain combines TRBV28 with TRBJ2-1; D assignment may be TRBD1 or TRBD2 (5 bases each). CDR3 length: 17 residues. V was shortened by 2 bases and J by 5 bases, with 19 bases between the two germline ends. Germline loops: CDR1 MDHEN, CDR2 SYDVKM. The CDR3 nucleotides read TGTGCCAGCAGTTTAACCTTGGGACCCACCGGACACAATGAGCAGTTCTTC. It translates to CASSLTLGPTGHNEQFF. Full variable domain (outside the CDR3, taken from reference TRBV28 and TRBJ2-1): DVKVTQSSRYLVKRTGEKVFLECVQDMDHENMFWYRQDPGLGLRLIYFSYDVKMKEKGDIPEGYSVSREKKERFSLILESASTNQTSMYLCASSLTLGPTGHNEQFFGPGTRLTVL.

The CDR3 reads CASSLGDRLTDTQYF. The CDR3 DNA sequence: TGTGCCAGCAGCTTGGGGGACAGGCTCACAGATACGCAGTATTTT. This chain connects TRBV5-6 to TRBJ2-3; TRBD1 matches at 8 bases. V dropped 0 bases and J dropped 2; count of bases not matched to a gene: 2. CDR3 size: 15 residues. Germline V gives CDR1 SGHDT, CDR2 YYEEEE.